A single sample gave rise to the 20 T cell receptor beta chains below, sequenced in a study of CXCR3-negative and CXCR3-positive naive CD8 T cells. Study results and limitations: CXCR3-positive naive cells had TRB CDR3s that were more hydrophobic than CXCR3-negative naive cells had.

UMI-labeled 5' RACE TRB cDNA libraries were prepared from the cells. TCRdb reprocessed the 5' RACE reads and stores each CDR3 protein as one record, lacking DNA. The sample has some 60,000 distinct CDR3 sequences, and its top ten clones hold 0.5% to 0.55%. No antigen is known for these receptors. Sequencing input: naive CXCR3+ CD8+ T cells from blood. Subset noted: CD45RO-CCR7+CD27+CD95- naive CD8+ T cells expressing CXCR3 (TNR3+). These receptors all stem from a human donor in good health. Some clones in this sample may be carry-over from other donors' samples.

The V gene is TRBV7-2, the J gene TRBJ2-7. The V gene's germline CDR1 is SGHTA and CDR2 FQGNSA. The CDR3 contains 13 residues. The CDR3 sequence: CASSLVGDYEQYF.

This chain links TRBV25-1 with TRBJ1-1. Germline loops: CDR1 MGHDK, CDR2 SYGVNS. CDR3 length: 11 amino acids. This CDR3 reads CASGSTAEAFF. The full variable domain, its missing parts supplied by reference TRBV25-1 and TRBJ1-1, is EADIYQTPRYLVIGTGKKITLECSQTMGHDKMYWYQQDPGMELHLIHYSYGVNSTEKGDLSSESTVSRIRTEHFPLTLESARPSHTSQYLCASGSTAEAFFGQGTRLTVV.

The gene calls are TRBV15 and TRBJ1-5; TCRdb returns TRBD1, unconfirmable since there is no DNA. Germline V gene lookup returns CDR1 LNHNV and CDR2 YYDKDF (reference sequence). This CDR3 spans 15 amino acids. The CDR3: CATSRTDGAVQPQHF.

This chain links TRBV12-3 or TRBV12-4 with TRBJ2-3; the TCRdb call, TRBD2, lacks DNA for checking. The CDR3 is 16 amino acids. This CDR3 reads CASSQGTSGLTDTQYF.

CDR3 residues: CSVDGTGSYEQYF. The chain links TRBV29-1 to TRBJ2-7; TCRdb reports TRBD1, a call that lacks DNA to check it against. The V gene's germline CDR1 is SQVTM and CDR2 ANQGSEA. This CDR3 spans 13 amino acids.

The chain is built from TRBV28 and TRBJ2-5. Germline loops: CDR1 MDHEN, CDR2 SYDVKM. The CDR3 length is 12 residues. CDR3 residues: CASRGLQETQYF. The variable domain in full, with the rest retrieved from reference TRBV28 and TRBJ2-5, is DVKVTQSSRYLVKRTGEKVFLECVQDMDHENMFWYRQDPGLGLRLIYFSYDVKMKEKGDIPEGYSVSREKKERFSLILESASTNQTSMYLCASRGLQETQYFGPGTRLLVL.

V is TRBV6-2 or TRBV6-3 and J is TRBJ2-7; TCRdb's D call, TRBD2, is unchecked because there is no DNA. Germline V gene data show CDR1 as MNHEY and CDR2 as SVGEGT. The CDR3 is 16 residues long. CDR3 protein: CASSYPTSGVRFEQYF.

The chain recombines TRBV4-3 with TRBJ2-1. Germline V gene lookup returns CDR1 LGHNA and CDR2 YSLEER. CDR3 length: 14 residues. CDR3 residues: CASSREEPNNEQFF.

The chain recombines TRBV6-5 with TRBJ1-5; TCRdb reports TRBD1, a call that lacks DNA to check it against. The CDR3 consists of 14 residues. Per germline, CDR1 MNHEY and CDR2 SVGAGI. The CDR3 spells CASSPGSPMPPQHF.

V usage is TRBV29-1 and J usage is TRBJ2-1; TCRdb reports TRBD2, a call that lacks DNA to check it against. The CDR3 is 16 amino acids. Germline V gives CDR1 SQVTM, CDR2 ANQGSEA. CDR3 residues: CSVEGTLAGEYNEQFF.

The chain couples TRBV16 to TRBJ1-4. Germline lookup yields CDR1 KGHSY and CDR2 FQNENV. This CDR3 spans 13 amino acids. The CDR3 protein is CASSPGWEEKLFF.

The chain is built from TRBV27 and TRBJ1-2; TCRdb picks TRBD1, but there is no DNA to check that call. The CDR3 length is 13 residues. CDR1 and CDR2 (germline): MNHEY, SMNVEV (reference sequence). This CDR3 is CATGTGANYGYTF.

The chain recombines TRBV6-5 with TRBJ1-2; as DNA is missing, the TRBD1 call by TCRdb cannot be tested. Germline CDR1 MNHEY, CDR2 SVGAGI. There are 17 residues in the CDR3. Here the CDR3 reads CASSRVRRDRGLDGYTF.

This chain links TRBV29-1 with TRBJ1-6. This CDR3 region has 16 residues. The germline CDR1 and CDR2 sequences are SQVTM and ANQGSEA. CDR3 protein: CSVDVGRGSYNSPLHF. The complete variable domain, with remaining parts taken from reference TRBV29-1 and TRBJ1-6, reads SAVISQKPSRDICQRGTSLTIQCQVDSQVTMMFWYRQQPGQSLTLIATANQGSEATYESGFVIDKFPISRPNLTFSTLTVSNMSPEDSSIYLCSVDVGRGSYNSPLHFGNGTRLTVT.

The chain's CDR3 is CSVEDYKAGSTEAFF. The gene calls are TRBV29-1 and TRBJ1-1. This CDR3 spans 15 amino acids. The germline V gene has CDR1 SQVTM and CDR2 ANQGSEA.

This chain uses TRBV5-1 with TRBJ1-1; absent DNA, TCRdb's TRBD1 call cannot be checked. CDR1 and CDR2 (germline): SGHRS, YFSETQ. The CDR3 covers 16 residues. CDR3 amino acids: CASSLEGTGAYTEAFF.

This chain links TRBV20-1 with TRBJ2-3. This CDR3 is 16 amino acids long. Germline V gene data show CDR1 as DFQATT and CDR2 as SNEGSKA (reference sequence). The CDR3 reads CSASGSGIGYTDTQYF.

J is TRBJ2-7 and V is TRBV27; TCRdb's assignment of TRBD1 cannot be checked, as there is no DNA. There are 15 residues in the CDR3. Per germline, CDR1 MNHEY and CDR2 SMNVEV (reference sequence). The CDR3 sequence: CASSPRDGVPYEQYF.

V gene TRBV9 combines with J gene TRBJ2-3. Germline V gives CDR1 SGDLS, CDR2 YYNGEE. There are 17 residues in the CDR3. CDR3 region: CASSVGQTARTLDTQYF. The full variable domain, completed using reference TRBV9 and TRBJ2-3, is DSGVTQTPKHLITATGQRVTLRCSPRSGDLSVYWYQQSLDQGLQFLIQYYNGEERAKGNILERFSAQQFPDLHSELNLSSLELGDSALYFCASSVGQTARTLDTQYFGPGTRLTVL.

The V call is TRBV4-3, the J call TRBJ2-1; TCRdb names TRBD1, which stays unverified in the absence of DNA. Germline V gene lookup returns CDR1 LGHNA and CDR2 YSLEER. The CDR3 loop spans 14 amino acids. The chain's CDR3 is CASSQDRQGTGQFF.